The 15 T cell receptor beta chains given below trace back to one sample, sequenced in a study of blood T cells in healthy people across ages. Combining a sample-barcoded 5' primer with a J-beta primer mix, a second PCR ran for roughly 6 to 12 cycles. TCRdb recomputed calls from the 5' RACE reads with MiXCR, one row per CDR3 protein. The sample has about 560,000 distinct CDR3 sequences, about 27% seen once. Separately, the same data were catalogued under a study of T cells of mothers and their children.

Sequences were obtained from blood. The receptors stem from a boy aged 2-15 years in good health.

V and J are TRBV4-3 and TRBJ2-3; no reliable D call. Germline CDR1 and CDR2: LGHNA and YSLEER. Trimming took off 0 bases at V and 2 bases at J, with 12 bases between the two ends. The CDR3 totals 16 residues. The CDR3 bases are TGCGCCAGCAGCCAAGATTACGCGGCGATCACAGATACGCAGTATTTT. Encoded protein: CASSQDYAAITDTQYF.

This sequence joins TRBV7-2 and TRBJ2-5; TRBD1 matches 12 bases. The V and J ends lost 6 bases and 5 bases, in that order; junction bases with no gene match: 7. The CDR3 loop spans 15 amino acids. Germline CDR1 and CDR2: SGHTA and FQGNSA. CDR3 bases: TGTGCCAGCAGACTCCGGGACAGGGGGCAGGAGACCCAGTACTTC. This gives the protein CASRLRDRGQETQYF.

The gene calls are TRBV30 and TRBJ2-5; TRBD2 might be the D (5 bases). The J call could be wrong; TRBJ2-1 is a better fit for the DNA end. The length of the CDR3 is 13 residues. Germline V CDR1 and CDR2: GTSNPN, SVGIG (reference sequence). CDR3 sequence: CAWSDTGFNEQFF. The CDR3 nucleotides are TGTGCCTGGAGTGACACGGGGTTCAATGAGCAGTTCTTC.

V and J are TRBV20-1 and TRBJ2-5; D is perhaps TRBD2 (5 bases). Germline CDR1 reads DFQATT; CDR2 reads SNEGSKA (reference sequence). This CDR3 contains 15 residues. V lost 3 bases and J lost 1, with 15 bases in between. DNA of the CDR3: TGCAGTGCTAGTGGGCCCACGGGAACCCAAGAGACCCAGTACTTC. Protein product: CSASGPTGTQETQYF.

The rearrangement uses TRBV9 and TRBJ2-7; possibly TRBD1 for D (5 bases). V dropped 0 bases and J dropped 6 bases, with 16 bases sitting between them. Per the germline V gene, CDR1 is SGDLS and CDR2 is YYNGEE. The CDR3 extends over 15 amino acids. In DNA, the CDR3 is TGTGCCAGCAGCGTAGCCCTTCAGGGTTCGGCCGAGCAGTACTTC. Amino acid sequence: CASSVALQGSAEQYF.

The CDR3 DNA reads as TGTGCCAGCAGCCCACAGAACCAAGAGACCCAGTACTTC. This gives the protein CASSPQNQETQYF. This rearrangement joins TRBV7-3 to TRBJ2-5; D unclear. Germline V gene lookup returns CDR1 SGHTA and CDR2 FQGTGA. The CDR3 loop spans 13 amino acids. Trimming cost V 5 bases and J 0 bases, with 7 bases left between them.

In the case of this clonotype: Its ends do not fully match the called genes, so a read error is possible. The V gene is TRBV9, the J gene TRBJ2-7, with D hard to call. CDR3 length: 16 amino acids. CDR1 is SGDLS, CDR2 YYNGEE, per germline. The CDR3: CASSPSRNDGTYEQYF. The CDR3 DNA sequence: TGCGCCAGCAGCCCCTCGAGAAACGACGGCACCTACGAGCAGTACTTC. Combining the CDR3 with reference TRBV9 and TRBJ2-7 gives the whole variable domain DSGVTQTPKHLITATGQRVTLRCSPRSGDLSVYWYQQSLDQGLQFLIQYYNGEERAKGNILERFSAQQFPDLHSELNLSSLELGDSALYFCASSPSRNDGTYEQYFGPGTRLTVT.

This chain uses TRBV12-3 or TRBV12-4 with TRBJ2-5; TRBD2 matches 8 bases. The end of the DNA fits TRBJ2-7 better, so the J call may be wrong. The CDR3 has 16 amino acids. Here the CDR3 DNA reads TGTGCCAGCAGCTCCCCTCTAGCGGGCGAGCAGTACGAGCAGTACTTC. Its protein product is CASSSPLAGEQYEQYF.

V gene TRBV11-2 combines with J gene TRBJ1-2; TRBD1 matches 11 bases. Germline CDR1 reads SGHAT; CDR2 reads FQNNGV. The V and J ends lost 6 bases and 6 bases, in that order; junction bases with no gene match: 9. This CDR3 has 15 amino acids. The CDR3 spells CASRSRDRGINGYTF. Written as DNA, the CDR3 is TGTGCCAGCAGATCCCGGGACAGGGGGATCAATGGCTACACCTTC.

A few counts support this clonotype. The chain carries TRBV3-1 and TRBJ2-1; 7 bases agree with TRBD1. The end of the DNA is better explained by TRBJ2-7, so the J call may be wrong. The CDR3 extends over 16 amino acids. Germline lookup yields CDR1 LGHDT and CDR2 YNNKEL (reference sequence). CDR3 nucleotides: TGTGCCAGCAGCCAAAGTCGGACAGGTCGACCTTACGAGCAGTACTTC. It is translated as CASSQSRTGRPYEQYF.

The chain uses TRBV20-1 and TRBJ2-7; TRBD2 agrees at 7 bases. TRBJ2-5 explains the end of the DNA better; the J call may be wrong. CDR1 DFQATT and CDR2 SNEGSKA come from the germline V gene (reference sequence). The CDR3 covers 15 residues. CDR3 sequence: CSARVYGRLPETQYF. CDR3 coding DNA: TGCAGTGCTAGAGTGTACGGGAGGCTGCCAGAGACCCAGTACTTC.

V and J are TRBV3-1 and TRBJ2-7; 8 nucleotides align to TRBD1. Trimming at V came to 7 bases and at J to 4 bases, leaving 15 bases not matched to a gene. Germline CDR1 and CDR2: LGHDT and YNNKEL (reference sequence). There are 16 residues in the CDR3. This chain's CDR3 is CASTPGGAGGVYEQYF. Here the CDR3 DNA reads TGTGCCAGCACCCCCGGAGGGGCAGGGGGCGTTTACGAGCAGTACTTC.

This chain joins TRBV20-1 and TRBJ2-5, with D possibly being TRBD1 or TRBD2 (7 bases each). The J call may be mistaken, given a closer DNA end match to TRBJ2-1. The CDR3 covers 15 residues. The V gene's germline CDR1 is DFQATT and CDR2 SNEGSKA (reference sequence). CDR3 bases: TGCAGTGCAACGATAGGGACAGCGATGGGGGGGGAGCAGTTCTTC. Translated, it gives CSATIGTAMGGEQFF.

This CDR3 reads CASSLAAEITGELFF. CDR3 DNA: TGTGCCAGCAGCTTAGCAGCGGAGATCACCGGGGAGCTGTTTTTT. The genes are TRBV7-9 and TRBJ2-2; perhaps TRBD2 as D (5 bases). CDR1 and CDR2 (germline): SEHNR, FQNEAQ (reference sequence). V was shortened by 0 bases and J by 4 bases, with 9 bases between the two germline ends. This CDR3 is built from 15 residues.

The V gene is TRBV5-1, the J gene TRBJ1-1; a weak D match, TRBD1 (6 bases). Trimming left V 4 bases short and J 10 bases short, with 26 bases between. The V gene's germline CDR1 is SGHRS and CDR2 YFSETQ. This CDR3 region has 16 residues. CDR3 region: CASSNGRGGSGLGAFF. The CDR3 region has the DNA TGCGCCAGCAGCAACGGCCGGGGGGGCAGTGGATTGGGAGCTTTCTTT.